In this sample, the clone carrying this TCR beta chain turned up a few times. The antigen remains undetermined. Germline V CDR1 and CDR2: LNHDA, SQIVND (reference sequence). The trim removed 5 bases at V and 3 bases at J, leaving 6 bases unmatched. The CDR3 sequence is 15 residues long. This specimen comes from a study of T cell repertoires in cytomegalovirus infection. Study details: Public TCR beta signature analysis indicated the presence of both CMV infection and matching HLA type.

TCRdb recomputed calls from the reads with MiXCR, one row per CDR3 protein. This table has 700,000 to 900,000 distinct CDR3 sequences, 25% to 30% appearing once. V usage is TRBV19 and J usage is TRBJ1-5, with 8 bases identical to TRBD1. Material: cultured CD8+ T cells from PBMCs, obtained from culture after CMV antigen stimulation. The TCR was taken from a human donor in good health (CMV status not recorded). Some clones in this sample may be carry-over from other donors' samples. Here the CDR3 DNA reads TGTGCCAGTAGTGCCGGACAGGGTCTCAATCAGCCCCAGCATTTT. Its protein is CASSAGQGLNQPQHF.